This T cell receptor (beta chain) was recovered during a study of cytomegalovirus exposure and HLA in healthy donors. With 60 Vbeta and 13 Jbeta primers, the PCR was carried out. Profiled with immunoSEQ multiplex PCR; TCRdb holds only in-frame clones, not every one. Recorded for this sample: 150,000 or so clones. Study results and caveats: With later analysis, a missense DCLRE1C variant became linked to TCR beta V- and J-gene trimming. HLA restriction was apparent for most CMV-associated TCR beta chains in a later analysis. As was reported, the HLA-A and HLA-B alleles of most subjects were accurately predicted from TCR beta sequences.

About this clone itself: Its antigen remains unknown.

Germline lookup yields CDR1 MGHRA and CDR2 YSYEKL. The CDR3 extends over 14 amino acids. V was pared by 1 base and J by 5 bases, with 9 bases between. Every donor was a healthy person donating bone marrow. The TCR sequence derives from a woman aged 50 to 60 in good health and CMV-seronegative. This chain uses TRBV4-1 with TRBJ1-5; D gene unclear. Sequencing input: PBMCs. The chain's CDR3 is CASSQGTRDQPQHF. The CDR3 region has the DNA TGCGCCAGCAGCCAAGGTACGAGGGATCAGCCCCAGCATTTT.